The clone carrying this T cell receptor beta chain was seen at least ten times. Its antigen remains unidentified. The entry originates in a study of T cell repertoires in cytomegalovirus infection. Study-level information: It can be stated that public TCR beta signatures indicated CMV infection as well as a matching HLA type. The study, taken as a whole, reports: The ex vivo response was dominated by HLA-C-restricted CMV-specific TCR beta clonotypes.

The CDR3 loop spans 15 amino acids. V gave up 5 bases and J gave up 4 bases, with 15 bases separating them. Germline CDR1 and CDR2: PRHDT and FYEKMQ (reference sequence). TCRdb analysed the reads with MiXCR anew, one entry per CDR3 protein. The sample contains about 830,000 distinct CDR3 sequences, 32% of which appear only once. The sample consisted of cultured CD8+ T cells from PBMCs, taken from culture after CMV antigen stimulation. The TCR sequence derives from a human donor in good health (CMV status not recorded). Some clones in this sample may be carry-over from other donors' samples. The genes are TRBV13 and TRBJ2-1, with D unclear. CDR3 sequence reads: CASSLDGPPYNEQFF. The CDR3 nucleotides read TGTGCCAGCAGCCTCGACGGGCCCCCTTACAATGAGCAGTTCTTC. Combining the CDR3 with reference TRBV13 and TRBJ2-1 gives the whole variable domain AAGVIQSPRHLIKEKRETATLKCYPIPRHDTVYWYQQGPGQDPQFLISFYEKMQSDKGSIPDRFSAQQFSDYHSELNMSSLELGDSALYFCASSLDGPPYNEQFFGPGTRLTVL.